This TCR beta chain was identified in a study of T cell repertoires in aging, cancer and after chemotherapy. Study context: Paired samples before and after chemotherapy came from chronic lymphocytic leukemia patients on fludarabine- or bendamustine-based regimens. The whole study produced a dataset of approximately 10 million TCR reads. Whole-study results and caveats: Untreated cancer patients had significantly lower blood TCR diversity than age-matched healthy donors.

The ends were cut back, 8 bases at V and 1 base at J, with 11 bases in the middle. Germline V gives CDR1 MNHNY, CDR2 SVGAGI (reference sequence). The CDR3 covers 13 residues. This clonotype was found a few times. Antigen specificity is unknown. Rearranged V-D-J TRB sequences were amplified with a mixed TRB-A/B primer pool. TCRdb ran MiXCR on the multiplex PCR reads and lists one entry per CDR3 protein. Among fewer than 8,500 distinct CDR3 sequences listed, approximately 31% were seen once. Amplification of TCR beta used genomic DNA extracted from peripheral blood. This receptor was taken from a human donor with a blood cancer. Specimen: blood. The chain links TRBV6-6 to TRBJ1-1; unclear D gene. The CDR3 loop is CASVQRENTEAFF. Written as DNA, the CDR3 is TGTGCCAGCGTACAGCGGGAGAACACTGAAGCTTTCTTT.